Given below is one T cell receptor (beta chain) in context. The length of the CDR3 is 15 residues. Per the germline V gene, CDR1 is SGDLS and CDR2 is YYNGEE. V was clipped by 0 bases and J by 2 bases, with 10 bases between them. The sample belongs to a study of cytomegalovirus exposure and HLA in healthy donors. The PCR employed 60 Vbeta primers together with 13 Jbeta primers. Clones were sequenced by immunoSEQ multiplex PCR, and TCRdb holds only the in-frame ones, with some missing. The data contain 95,000 to 100,000 clones, more than 70% of them singletons. The chain has TRBV9 and TRBJ2-3; D ambiguous. Sequencing input: PBMCs. This clonotype originated in a man aged 25 to 45 in good health and CMV-seronegative. DNA for the CDR3: TGTGCCAGCAGCGTAGGAGTCCTACTCACAGATACGCAGTATTTT. This encodes CASSVGVLLTDTQYF.